This T cell receptor beta chain is drawn from a study of CD8+CD57+ T cells in acquired aplastic anemia. Those patients picked for sequencing had displayed CD8+CD57+ cell expansion on flow cytometry. Patients had not yet gotten any therapy when their blood was taken for sampling. CDR1 and CDR2 (germline): SEHNR, FQNEAQ (reference sequence). Trimming removed 10 bases from V and 2 bases from J, with 12 bases in between. The length of the CDR3 is 12 residues. For CDR3 and TCR beta VDJ profiling, genomic DNA was the template used. MiXCR was run by TCRdb on the reads, yielding one entry per CDR3 protein. Of over 150,000 distinct CDR3 sequences listed, nearly 50% are singletons. Study-level findings and limits: A set of twenty-nine CD8+ CDR3 sequences was shared between patients and controls, and these sequences appeared highly expressed in patients.

Details on this clonotype: The target antigen is unknown.

Sequenced sample: sorted CD4+, CD8+, or CD8+CD57+ T cells (not recorded which) from PBMCs. The clonotype was recovered from a human donor with aplastic anemia. The genes are TRBV7-9 and TRBJ2-7, with D possibly being TRBD1 (5 bases). The CDR3 sequence is CATSDTTYEQYF. CDR3 nucleotides: TGTGCCACCTCGGACACTACCTACGAGCAGTACTTC.